The entry below describes one TCR beta chain. No antigen is known for it. Noted treatment: about 20 received Ad26.COV2.S at low or high dose, single or two shots; several received placebo; per-sample allocation not given. Collection of the samples took place on day 63 after the first injection of vaccine or placebo. Recruitment in Boston yielded a donor of adult age, 18-55 years. Expressing Wuhan-strain SARS-CoV-2 spike, an Ad26 vector served as the vaccine. TCRdb's copy holds only in-frame clones and misses some; the assay was immunoSEQ multiplex PCR. The sample shows hundreds of thousands of clones, roughly nine tenths of them seen only once. This entry is derived from a study of Ad26.COV2.S vaccination and SARS-CoV-2 variants. Study information: The donor belonged to the COV1001 Ad26.COV2.S trial arm.

This CDR3 contains 13 residues. The V end lost 3 bases, the J end lost 8 bases, and 13 bases lay between the germline ends. Study-wide results and limits: With respect to non-spike TCR breadth, vaccine and placebo recipients were similar.

This chain joins TRBV12-3 or TRBV12-4 and TRBJ1-2; TRBD1 is a possible D gene (5 bases). This sequence was found in a person between 18 and 65 years old who received the Ad26.COV2.S COVID-19 vaccine or a placebo. The sample was peripheral blood, taken in a trial of Ad26.COV2.S vaccine versus placebo. The CDR3 reads CASSLGMGQGYTF. Written as DNA, the CDR3 is TGTGCCAGCAGTTTGGGCATGGGGCAAGGCTACACCTTC.